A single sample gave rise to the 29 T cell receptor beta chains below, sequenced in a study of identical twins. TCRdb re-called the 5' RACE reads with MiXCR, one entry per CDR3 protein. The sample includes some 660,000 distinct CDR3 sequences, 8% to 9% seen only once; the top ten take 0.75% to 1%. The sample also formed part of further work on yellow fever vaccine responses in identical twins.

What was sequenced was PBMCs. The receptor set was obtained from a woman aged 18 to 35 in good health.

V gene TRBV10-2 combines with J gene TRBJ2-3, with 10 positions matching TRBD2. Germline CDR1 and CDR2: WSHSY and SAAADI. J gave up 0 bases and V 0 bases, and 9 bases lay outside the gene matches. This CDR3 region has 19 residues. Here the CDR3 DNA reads TGCGCCAGCAGTGAGTCGCGTCTAGCGGGGGAACCTAGCACAGATACGCAGTATTTT. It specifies CASSESRLAGEPSTDTQYF.

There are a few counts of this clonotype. The chain's CDR3 is CASSLDSSSGWGEQYF. DNA of the CDR3: TGTGCCAGCAGCTTAGACTCCTCGAGCGGGTGGGGAGAGCAGTACTTC. The J gene is TRBJ2-7, the V gene TRBV7-6; a possible D gene is TRBD2 (6 bases). The CDR3 is made up of 16 amino acids. Germline CDR1 and CDR2: SGHVS and FNYEAQ. Deletions cut 1 base from V and 7 bases from J, with 20 bases between.

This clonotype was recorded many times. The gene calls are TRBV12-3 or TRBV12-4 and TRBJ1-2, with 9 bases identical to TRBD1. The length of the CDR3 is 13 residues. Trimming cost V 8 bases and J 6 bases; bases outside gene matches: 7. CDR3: CASCWTGANGYTF. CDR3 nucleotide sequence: TGTGCCAGCTGCTGGACAGGGGCTAATGGCTACACCTTC.

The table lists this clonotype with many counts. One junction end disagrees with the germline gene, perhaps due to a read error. CDR3 sequence (DNA): TGTGCCAGCAGTTATGGGCTAGCGGACTACAGTGAGCAGTTCTTC. Its translation is CASSYGLADYSEQFF. The chain has TRBV6-2 or TRBV6-3 and TRBJ2-1; 7 bases map to TRBD2. This CDR3 comprises 15 residues. Germline loops: CDR1 MNHEY, CDR2 SVGEGT.

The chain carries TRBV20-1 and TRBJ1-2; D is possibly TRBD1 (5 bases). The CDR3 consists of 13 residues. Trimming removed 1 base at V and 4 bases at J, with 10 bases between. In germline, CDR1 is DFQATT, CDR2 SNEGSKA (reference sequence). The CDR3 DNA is TGCAGTGCTAGAGTTGGACAATTCTATGGCTACACCTTC. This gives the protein CSARVGQFYGYTF.

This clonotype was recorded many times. CDR3: CSVGLGDEQFF. CDR3 bases: TGCAGCGTTGGGCTGGGAGATGAGCAGTTCTTC. J is TRBJ2-1 and V is TRBV29-1; D is perhaps TRBD2 (5 bases). Trimming left V 4 bases short and J 8 bases short, with 9 bases between. Germline assignment: CDR1 SQVTM and CDR2 ANQGSEA. The CDR3 is 11 amino acids.

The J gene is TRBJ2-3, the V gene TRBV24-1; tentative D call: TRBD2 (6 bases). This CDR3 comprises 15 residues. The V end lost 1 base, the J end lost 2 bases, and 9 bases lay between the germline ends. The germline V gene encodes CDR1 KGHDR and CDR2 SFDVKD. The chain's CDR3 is CATSDFQGLTDTQYF. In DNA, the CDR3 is TGTGCCACCAGTGATTTTCAGGGACTCACAGATACGCAGTATTTT.

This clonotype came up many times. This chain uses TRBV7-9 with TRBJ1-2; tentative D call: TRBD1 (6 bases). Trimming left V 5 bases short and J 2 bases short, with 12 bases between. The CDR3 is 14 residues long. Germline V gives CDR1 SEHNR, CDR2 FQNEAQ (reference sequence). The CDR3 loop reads CASSRTTGNYGYTF. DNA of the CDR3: TGTGCCAGCAGCCGAACTACAGGGAACTATGGCTACACCTTC.

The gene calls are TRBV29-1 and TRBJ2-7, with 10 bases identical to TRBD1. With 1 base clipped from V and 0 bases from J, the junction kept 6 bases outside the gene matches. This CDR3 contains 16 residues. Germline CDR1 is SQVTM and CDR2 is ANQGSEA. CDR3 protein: CSVEGPGQGVSYEQYF. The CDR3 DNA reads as TGCAGCGTTGAAGGTCCCGGACAGGGGGTCTCCTACGAGCAGTACTTC.

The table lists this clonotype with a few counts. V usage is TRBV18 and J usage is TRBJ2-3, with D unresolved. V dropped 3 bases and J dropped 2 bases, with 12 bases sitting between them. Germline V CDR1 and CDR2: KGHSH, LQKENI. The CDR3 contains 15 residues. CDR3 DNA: TGTGCCAGCTCACCCCCTGTACCTACCACAGATACGCAGTATTTT. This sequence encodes CASSPPVPTTDTQYF.

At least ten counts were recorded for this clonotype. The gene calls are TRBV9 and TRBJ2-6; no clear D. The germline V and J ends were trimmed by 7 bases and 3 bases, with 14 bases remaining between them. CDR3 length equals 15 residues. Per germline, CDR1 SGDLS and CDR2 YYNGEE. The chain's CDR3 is CASATLGFGANVLTF. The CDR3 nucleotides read TGTGCCAGCGCTACGCTGGGATTTGGGGCCAACGTCCTGACTTTC.

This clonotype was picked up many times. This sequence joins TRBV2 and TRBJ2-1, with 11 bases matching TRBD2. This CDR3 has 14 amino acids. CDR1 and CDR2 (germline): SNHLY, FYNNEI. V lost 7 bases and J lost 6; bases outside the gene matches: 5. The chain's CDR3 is CASTLAGGGNEQFF. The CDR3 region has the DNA TGTGCCAGCACCCTAGCGGGAGGTGGCAATGAGCAGTTCTTC.

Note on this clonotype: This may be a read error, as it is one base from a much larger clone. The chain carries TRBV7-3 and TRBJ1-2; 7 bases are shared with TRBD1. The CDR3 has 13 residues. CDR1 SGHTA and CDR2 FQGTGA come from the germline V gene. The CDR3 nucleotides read TGTGCCAGCATCTTAGGGGCAGGGGGACGCTACACCTTC. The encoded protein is CASILGAGGRYTF.

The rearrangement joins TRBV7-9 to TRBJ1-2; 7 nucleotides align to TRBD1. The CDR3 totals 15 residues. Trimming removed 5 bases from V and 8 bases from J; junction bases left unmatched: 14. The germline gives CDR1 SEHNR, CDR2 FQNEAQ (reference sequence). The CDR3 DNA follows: TGTGCCAGCAGCGGTTCAGGGGGGGAAGAACAAGGCTACACCTTC. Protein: CASSGSGGEEQGYTF.

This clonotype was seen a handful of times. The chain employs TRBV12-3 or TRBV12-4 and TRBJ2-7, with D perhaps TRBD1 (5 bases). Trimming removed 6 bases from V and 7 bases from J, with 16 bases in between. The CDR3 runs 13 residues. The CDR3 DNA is TGTGCCAGCAGCCCCTCAGGGATTGAGGAGCAGTACTTC. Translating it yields CASSPSGIEEQYF.

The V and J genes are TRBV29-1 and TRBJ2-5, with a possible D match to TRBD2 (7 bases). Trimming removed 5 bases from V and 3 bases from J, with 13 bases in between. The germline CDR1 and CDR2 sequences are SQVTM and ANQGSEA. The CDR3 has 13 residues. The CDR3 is CSVPRGAKETQYF. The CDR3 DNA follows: TGCAGCGTTCCCCGGGGGGCTAAAGAGACCCAGTACTTC.

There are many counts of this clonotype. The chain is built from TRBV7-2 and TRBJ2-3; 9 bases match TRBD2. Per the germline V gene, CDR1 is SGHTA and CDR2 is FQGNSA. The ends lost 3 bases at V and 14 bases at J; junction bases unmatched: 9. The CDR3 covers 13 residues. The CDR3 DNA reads TGTGCCAGCAGCTTCCGGGGTAGCGGGGGTCTGTATTTT. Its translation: CASSFRGSGGLYF. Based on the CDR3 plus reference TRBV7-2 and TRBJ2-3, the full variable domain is GAGVSQSPSNKVTEKGKDVELRCDPISGHTALYWYRQSLGQGLEFLIYFQGNSAPDKSGLPSDRFSAERTGGSVSTLTIQRTQQEDSAVYLCASSFRGSGGLYFGPGTRLTVL.

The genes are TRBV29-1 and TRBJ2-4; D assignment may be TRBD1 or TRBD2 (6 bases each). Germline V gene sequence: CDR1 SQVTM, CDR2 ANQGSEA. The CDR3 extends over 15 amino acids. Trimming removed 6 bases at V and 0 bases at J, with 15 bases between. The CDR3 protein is CSVGGDTGAKNIQYF. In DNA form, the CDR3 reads TGCAGCGTCGGAGGGGACACGGGAGCCAAAAACATTCAGTACTTC.

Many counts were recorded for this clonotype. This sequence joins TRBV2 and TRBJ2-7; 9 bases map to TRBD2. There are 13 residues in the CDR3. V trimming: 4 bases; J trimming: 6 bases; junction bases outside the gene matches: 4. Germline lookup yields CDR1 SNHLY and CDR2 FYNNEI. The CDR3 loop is CASSVAGAGEQYF. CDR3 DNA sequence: TGTGCCAGCAGTGTAGCGGGAGCAGGCGAGCAGTACTTC. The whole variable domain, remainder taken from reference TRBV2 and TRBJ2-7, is EPEVTQTPSHQVTQMGQEVILRCVPISNHLYFYWYRQILGQKVEFLVSFYNNEISEKSEIFDDQFSVERPDGSNFTLKIRSTKLEDSAMYFCASSVAGAGEQYFGPGTRLTVT.

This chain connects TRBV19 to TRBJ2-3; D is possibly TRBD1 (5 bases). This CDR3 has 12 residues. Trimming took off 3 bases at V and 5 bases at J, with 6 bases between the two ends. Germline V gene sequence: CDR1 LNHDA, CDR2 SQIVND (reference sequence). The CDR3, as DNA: TGTGCCAGTAGTATCGGACAAGATACGCAGTATTTT. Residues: CASSIGQDTQYF.

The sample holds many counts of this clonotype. As DNA, the CDR3 is TGTGCCAGCAGCAAGGACAGGGGGTTTTACGAGCAGTACTTC. Protein: CASSKDRGFYEQYF. The V call is TRBV7-2, the J call TRBJ2-7; 10 bases agree with TRBD1. The germline V gene has CDR1 SGHTA and CDR2 FQGNSA. Trimming cost V 5 bases and J 4 bases; bases outside gene matches: 5. The CDR3 loop spans 14 amino acids.

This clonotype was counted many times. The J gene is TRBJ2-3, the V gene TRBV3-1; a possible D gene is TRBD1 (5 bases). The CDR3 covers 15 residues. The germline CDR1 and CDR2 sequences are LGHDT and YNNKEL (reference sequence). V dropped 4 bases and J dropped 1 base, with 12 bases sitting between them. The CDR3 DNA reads TGTGCCAGCAGCCCTCAGGGTTTTGGCACAGATACGCAGTATTTT. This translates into CASSPQGFGTDTQYF.

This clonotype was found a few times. DNA for the CDR3: TGTGCCAGCAGCAAACCGGGACAGGGAGCGTACGAGCAGTACTTC. This sequence encodes CASSKPGQGAYEQYF. The chain couples TRBV7-9 to TRBJ2-7; TRBD1 agrees at 9 bases. CDR3 length: 15 amino acids. Germline V gene sequence: CDR1 SEHNR, CDR2 FQNEAQ (reference sequence). V was clipped by 5 bases and J by 4 bases; unmatched bases: 9.

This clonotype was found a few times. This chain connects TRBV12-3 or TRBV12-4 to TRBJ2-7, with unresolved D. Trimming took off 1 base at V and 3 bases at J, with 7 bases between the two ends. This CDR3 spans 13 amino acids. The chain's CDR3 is CASSLVTNYEQYF. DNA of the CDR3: TGTGCCAGCAGTTTAGTTACCAACTACGAGCAGTACTTC.

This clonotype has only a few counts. In nucleotides, the CDR3 is TGTGCCAGTGCCAGCGGGCCGAACACCGGGGAGCTGTTTTTT. As protein: CASASGPNTGELFF. The chain uses TRBV6-2 or TRBV6-3 and TRBJ2-2, with TRBD2 as a possible D gene (6 bases). The CDR3 totals 14 residues. Looked up from germline, CDR1 is MNHEY and CDR2 is SVGEGT. V gave up 9 bases and J gave up 0 bases, with 11 bases separating them.

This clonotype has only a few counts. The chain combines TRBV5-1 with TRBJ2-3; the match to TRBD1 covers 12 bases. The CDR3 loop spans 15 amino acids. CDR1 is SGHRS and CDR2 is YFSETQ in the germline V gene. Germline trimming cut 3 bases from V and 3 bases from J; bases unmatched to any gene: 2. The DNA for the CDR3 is TGCGCCAGCAGCTGGGACAGGGGGCAGACAGATACGCAGTATTTT. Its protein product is CASSWDRGQTDTQYF. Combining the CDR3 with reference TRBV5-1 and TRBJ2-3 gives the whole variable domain KAGVTQTPRYLIKTRGQQVTLSCSPISGHRSVSWYQQTPGQGLQFLFEYFSETQRNKGNFPGRFSGRQFSNSRSEMNVSTLELGDSALYLCASSWDRGQTDTQYFGPGTRLTVL.

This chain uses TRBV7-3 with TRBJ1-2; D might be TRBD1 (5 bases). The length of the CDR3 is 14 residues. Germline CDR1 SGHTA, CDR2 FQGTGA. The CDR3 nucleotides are TGTGCTCCACAAGGAGGGGCTTTCCACTATGGCTACACCTTC. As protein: CAPQGGAFHYGYTF.

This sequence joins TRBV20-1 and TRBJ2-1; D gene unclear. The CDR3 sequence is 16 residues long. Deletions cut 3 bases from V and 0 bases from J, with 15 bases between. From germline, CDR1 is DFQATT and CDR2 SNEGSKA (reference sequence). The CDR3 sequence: CSARLVGLSSYNEQFF. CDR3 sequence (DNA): TGCAGTGCTAGGCTTGTGGGTCTAAGCTCCTACAATGAGCAGTTCTTC.

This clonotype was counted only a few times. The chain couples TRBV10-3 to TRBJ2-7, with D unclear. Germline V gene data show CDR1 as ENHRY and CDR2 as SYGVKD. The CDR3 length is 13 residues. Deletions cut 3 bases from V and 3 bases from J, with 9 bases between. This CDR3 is CAISDSLFYEQYF. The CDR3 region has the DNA TGTGCCATCAGTGACTCGCTCTTCTACGAGCAGTACTTC.